The rows below give T cell receptor beta chains drawn from one sample of a study of tumor-infiltrating lymphocytes in primary liver carcinoma. MiXCR, run by TCRdb on the multiplex PCR reads, gives a single entry per CDR3 protein. The profile covers some 190,000 distinct CDR3 sequences, with about 60% appearing a single time and about 70% taken by the ten largest. Material: peripheral blood. These receptors originate from a man aged 35-49 years with primary liver carcinoma and hepatitis B virus infection. Each CDR3 is given with its conserved first and last residue. Each record gives: J gene, CDR3 length, D gene, V gene, clone size, CDR3 DNA, CDR3 protein. A D gene is named only where the DNA matches it firmly. Where a row states a size, it is once, few, many or the class of an expanded clone; other rows omit it.

TRBJ1-3,13,.,TRBV7-9,few,TGTGCCAGCAGCTATAGGGAAAGAAACACCATATATTTT,CASSYRERNTIYF
TRBJ1-1,12,.,TRBV10-1,.,TGCGCCAGCAGTGAGTCGGGCAGGGGAGCTTTCTTT,CASSESGRGAFF
TRBJ1-4,17,.,TRBV6-5,.,TGTGCCAGCGGTTACTATTGCGATTCGGCGCTTAATGAAAAACTGTTTTTT,CASGYYCDSALNEKLFF
TRBJ2-3,13,.,TRBV12-3/TRBV12-4,.,TGTGCCAGGAGGCAAAGAGGACGCGATACGCAGTATTTT,CARRQRGRDTQYF
TRBJ2-5,12,.,TRBV29-1,.,TGCAGCGACGGGGCGCCACAAGAGACCCAGTACTTC,CSDGAPQETQYF
TRBJ2-1,15,TRBD2,TRBV5-4,.,TGTGCCAGCAGCTTGCGACTAGCGAGGAACAATGAGCAGTTCTTC,CASSLRLARNNEQFF
TRBJ1-4,13,.,TRBV10-3,few,TGTGCCATCAGTGAGTCGGGAGAGGAAAAACTGTTTTTT,CAISESGEEKLFF
TRBJ2-2,13,.,TRBV12-3/TRBV12-4,.,TGTGCCAGCAGTCCAGGGCGGGGCGGGGAGCTGTTTTTT,CASSPGRGGELFF
TRBJ1-5,14,.,TRBV6-1,.,TGTGCCAGCAGTGAATCGCCTGTCTATCAGCCCCAGCATTTT,CASSESPVYQPQHF
TRBJ2-5,12,.,TRBV29-1,.,TGCAGCGTTCCCAAGGGACGAAAGACCCAGTACTTC,CSVPKGRKTQYF
TRBJ2-1,13,.,TRBV14,.,TGTGCCAGCAGCCAAGGTACAGCGGATGAGCAGTTCTTC,CASSQGTADEQFF
TRBJ2-3,12,.,TRBV11-2,.,TGTACCAGCAGCGCTCGGGCAGATACGCAGTATTTT,CTSSARADTQYF
TRBJ2-1,15,TRBD2,TRBV5-1,.,TGCGCCAGCAGCTTTATGCTAGCGGGAGACAATGAGCAGTTCTTC,CASSFMLAGDNEQFF
TRBJ2-1,14,.,TRBV7-9,.,TGTGCCAGCAGCTTATCAGGCGTCCACAATGAGCAGTTCTTC,CASSLSGVHNEQFF
TRBJ2-3,14,.,TRBV29-1,.,TGCAGCGTTGCCCCGCCCCAAGGCACAGATACGCAGTATTTT,CSVAPPQGTDTQYF
TRBJ2-7,15,.,TRBV11-2,many,TGTGCCAGCAGCTCACCACTCGGGGGCCTTTACGAGCAGTACTTC,CASSSPLGGLYEQYF
TRBJ2-7,13,.,TRBV6-1,.,TGTGCCAGCAGTCCCCAAATGTTGTACGAGCAGTACTTC,CASSPQMLYEQYF
TRBJ1-2,12,.,TRBV30,.,TGTGCCCGGACGAGGGGGGCGGCTGGCTACACCTTC,CARTRGAAGYTF
TRBJ2-3,17,.,TRBV10-2,.,TGCGCCAGCAGTGAAGGGACTGGCGGGGCTAGCACAGATACGCAGTATTTT,CASSEGTGGASTDTQYF
TRBJ2-7,13,.,TRBV5-1,.,TGCGCCGGCAGGTCGGCGGGTGGCTACGAGCAGTACTTC,CAGRSAGGYEQYF
TRBJ2-1,14,.,TRBV6-6,.,TGTGCTAGCAGGAGCGGCCACTCCTACAATGAGCAGTTCTTC,CASRSGHSYNEQFF
TRBJ2-7,16,TRBD2,TRBV4-1,.,TGCGCCAGCAGCCAAGGCGCTAGCGGGAGTACCTACGAGCAGTACTTC,CASSQGASGSTYEQYF
TRBJ2-1,18,TRBD2,TRBV11-2,once,TGTGCCAGCAGCCAAGGGGCCCTAACGGGAGGGCCTAACAATGAGCAATTCTTC,CASSQGALTGGPNNEQFF
TRBJ1-5,21,TRBD1,TRBV6-5,few,TGTGCCAGCAGTTCCTTCGGACGTACAGGGGCGAGGGGATATAGCAATCAGCCCCAGCATTTT,CASSSFGRTGARGYSNQPQHF
TRBJ1-2,14,TRBD1,TRBV10-3,many,TGTGCCATCACCCTAGGACAGGGACAGGCTGGCTACACCTTC,CAITLGQGQAGYTF
TRBJ2-1,15,.,TRBV6-1,.,TGTGCCAGCAGTGGAGTACCGCCGTTCTACAATGAGCAGTTCTTC,CASSGVPPFYNEQFF
TRBJ2-7,15,.,TRBV14,.,TGTGCCAGCAGCCAAGTAGGTCGGTTTCCCTACGAGCAGTACTTC,CASSQVGRFPYEQYF
TRBJ1-5,12,.,TRBV6-5,few,TGTACCAGCTCAACGAAGAACCAGCCCCAGCATTTT,CTSSTKNQPQHF
TRBJ2-7,14,.,TRBV5-1,.,TGCGCCAGCAGCCCAGCTACCCAGACTTACGAGCAGTACTTC,CASSPATQTYEQYF
TRBJ2-1,16,TRBD2,TRBV11-2,many,TGTGCCAGCAGCTTAGCTAGCGGGACCTTCTACAATGAGCAGTTCTTC,CASSLASGTFYNEQFF
TRBJ2-7,17,.,TRBV11-2,once,TGTGCCAGTAGCTTAGATCCTTGGGGTGGCCTATCCTACGAGCAGTACTTC,CASSLDPWGGLSYEQYF
TRBJ2-7,14,TRBD1,TRBV29-1,.,TGCAGCGTTGAAACCTCGACAGGGGCCTACGAGCAGTACTTC,CSVETSTGAYEQYF
TRBJ1-2,12,.,TRBV29-1,many,TGCAGCGTTGAAGGTTCCAGCTATGGCTACACCTTC,CSVEGSSYGYTF
TRBJ2-7,16,.,TRBV6-1,.,TGTGCCATCCTGCCGGGGTTTCGGTCGGCTTACAATGAGCAGTACTTC,CAILPGFRSAYNEQYF
TRBJ2-5,14,.,TRBV29-1,.,TGCAGCGTTCTAGGGCTGCCTGGGGAGGGGGCCCAGTACTTC,CSVLGLPGEGAQYF